Each of the 14 T cell receptor beta chains below was sequenced from the same sample in a study of cytomegalovirus exposure and HLA in healthy donors. Primers included in the PCR were 60 Vbeta and 13 Jbeta primers. Assay: immunoSEQ multiplex PCR; the TCRdb copy retains only in-frame clones and omits some. The data show 100,000 to 150,000 clones, 83% seen once. Sequenced: PBMCs. Receptors originate from a woman aged 40 to 50 in good health and CMV-seropositive.

The CDR3 sequence: CAWSLSGWYFEQFF. In nucleotides, the CDR3 is TGTGCCTGGAGTCTTTCGGGTTGGTACTTTGAGCAGTTCTTC. The chain links TRBV30 to TRBJ2-1; no clear D gene. Germline V gene lookup returns CDR1 GTSNPN and CDR2 SVGIG (reference sequence). The V end lost 2 bases, the J end lost 9 bases, and 17 bases lay between the germline ends. This CDR3 has 14 amino acids.

This chain uses TRBV30 with TRBJ1-4, with TRBD1 identical over 12 bases. CDR1 and CDR2 (germline): GTSNPN, SVGIG (reference sequence). V dropped 5 bases and J dropped 4; count of bases not matched to a gene: 5. The CDR3 is 15 amino acids. CDR3 nucleotide sequence: TGTGCCTGGGGGGACAGGGGGCGCAGTAATGAAAAACTGTTTTTT. This encodes CAWGDRGRSNEKLFF.

This chain joins TRBV7-6 and TRBJ2-2; the D gene is possibly TRBD2 (6 bases). CDR1 is SGHVS, CDR2 FNYEAQ, per germline. The CDR3 contains 15 residues. Trimming removed 5 bases from V and 5 bases from J, with 15 bases in between. DNA of the CDR3: TGTGCCAGCAGCCCGCGACTAGTAGGTACCGGGGAGCTGTTTTTT. It translates to CASSPRLVGTGELFF.

Only a few counts were recorded for this clone. This chain connects TRBV5-4 to TRBJ2-3, with TRBD2 matching 11 bases. The CDR3 loop spans 15 amino acids. The germline V gene encodes CDR1 SGHNT and CDR2 YYREEE (reference sequence). Trimming cost V 4 bases and J 4 bases; bases outside gene matches: 5. CDR3 loop: CASSTTSGAADTQYF. CDR3 nucleotide sequence: TGTGCCAGCAGCACGACTAGCGGGGCCGCAGATACGCAGTATTTT. The full variable domain, in which reference TRBV5-4 and TRBJ2-3 provide the parts outside the CDR3, is ETGVTQSPTHLIKTRGQQVTLRCSSQSGHNTVSWYQQALGQGPQFIFQYYREEENGRGNFPPRFSGLQFPNYSSELNVNALELDDSALYLCASSTTSGAADTQYFGPGTRLTVL.

This clone was found a few times. CDR3 nucleotides: TGTGCCTGGAGTGTTACGCTAGCGGAATCCTACAATGAGCAGTTCTTC. Translation: CAWSVTLAESYNEQFF. The rearrangement links TRBV30 to TRBJ2-1, with 7 nucleotides matching TRBD2. The trim removed 0 bases at V and 1 base at J, leaving 6 bases unmatched. The CDR3 consists of 16 residues. Looked up from germline, CDR1 is GTSNPN and CDR2 is SVGIG (reference sequence).

This chain joins TRBV5-1 and TRBJ2-1, with 9 bases identical to TRBD2. J gave up 5 bases and V 5 bases, and 8 bases lay outside the gene matches. The CDR3 is 15 amino acids. Germline-derived CDR1 and CDR2 are SGHRS and YFSETQ. CDR3 region: CASRVGLAGNNEQFF. CDR3 nucleotide sequence: TGCGCCAGCAGAGTGGGGCTAGCGGGAAACAATGAGCAGTTCTTC.

V and J are TRBV19 and TRBJ2-3, with 7 positions matching TRBD1. Germline CDR1 reads LNHDA; CDR2 reads SQIVND (reference sequence). The length of the CDR3 is 16 residues. Germline trimming cut 4 bases from V and 3 bases from J; bases unmatched to any gene: 10. This CDR3 is CASSKPRQGSTDTQYF. The CDR3, as DNA: TGTGCCAGTAGTAAACCAAGACAGGGTTCGACAGATACGCAGTATTTT.

J is TRBJ2-3 and V is TRBV9; D unresolved. The CDR3 spans 13 residues. Between the trimmed V and J ends, which lost 0 bases and 4 bases, there was a span of 6 bases. Germline CDR1 SGDLS, CDR2 YYNGEE. This CDR3 is CASSVVNSDTQYF. The CDR3 DNA follows: TGTGCCAGCAGCGTAGTTAATTCAGATACGCAGTATTTT.

The rearrangement uses TRBV18 and TRBJ2-5; D possibly corresponds to TRBD1 (6 bases). Germline CDR1 KGHSH, CDR2 LQKENI. There are 15 residues in the CDR3. Trimming left V 4 bases short and J 5 bases short, with 17 bases between. In DNA form, the CDR3 reads TGTGCCAGCTCACAGGACAGTCTGCGCTGGGAGACCCAGTACTTC. It encodes CASSQDSLRWETQYF.

The V gene is TRBV30, the J gene TRBJ1-2, with 8 bases identical to TRBD1. Per germline, CDR1 GTSNPN and CDR2 SVGIG (reference sequence). The CDR3 consists of 16 residues. V trimming: 6 bases; J trimming: 4 bases; junction bases outside the gene matches: 16. This CDR3 reads CACTLFQGAGTYGYTF. The CDR3 DNA is TGTGCCTGCACCCTATTCCAGGGGGCAGGGACCTATGGCTACACCTTC.

The V and J genes are TRBV10-3 and TRBJ1-1, with 7 bases that match TRBD1. The length of the CDR3 is 14 residues. With V trimmed by 6 bases and J by 5 bases, 9 bases remained unmatched. The germline gives CDR1 ENHRY, CDR2 SYGVKD. CDR3 region: CAISEGTRGTEAFF. For the CDR3, the DNA is TGTGCCATCAGCGAGGGAACCAGGGGGACTGAAGCTTTCTTT.

The chain uses TRBV28 and TRBJ2-6; D gene ambiguous. CDR1 is MDHEN, CDR2 SYDVKM, per germline. V lost 1 base and J 0 bases, leaving 7 bases between the germline ends. The CDR3 loop spans 16 amino acids. CDR3 DNA sequence: TGTGCCAGCAGTTTATTACAGAGCTCTGGGGCCAACGTCCTGACTTTC. Its translation: CASSLLQSSGANVLTF. The whole variable domain, filled in from reference TRBV28 and TRBJ2-6, reads DVKVTQSSRYLVKRTGEKVFLECVQDMDHENMFWYRQDPGLGLRLIYFSYDVKMKEKGDIPEGYSVSREKKERFSLILESASTNQTSMYLCASSLLQSSGANVLTFGAGSRLTVL.

This rearrangement joins TRBV7-3 to TRBJ2-2, with D possibly TRBD1 on 5 matching bases. The CDR3 is made up of 13 amino acids. V was trimmed by 2 bases and J by 7 bases, leaving 8 bases between them. The germline gives CDR1 SGHTA, CDR2 FQGTGA. The chain's CDR3 is CASSLRQNGELFF. CDR3 sequence (DNA): TGTGCCAGCAGCTTACGACAGAACGGGGAGCTGTTTTTT.

With respect to this clone: The sample contains more than one DNA sequence encoding this CDR3. The V gene is TRBV9, the J gene TRBJ2-5; tentatively, D is TRBD2 (6 bases). The CDR3 is 14 residues long. The V end was cut by 0 bases, the J end by 1 base, with 7 bases between. Germline V lookup: CDR1 SGDLS, CDR2 YYNGEE. The CDR3 nucleotides are TGTGCCAGCAGCGTAGGGGGAGGCCAAGAGACCCAGTACTTC. This codes for CASSVGGGQETQYF.